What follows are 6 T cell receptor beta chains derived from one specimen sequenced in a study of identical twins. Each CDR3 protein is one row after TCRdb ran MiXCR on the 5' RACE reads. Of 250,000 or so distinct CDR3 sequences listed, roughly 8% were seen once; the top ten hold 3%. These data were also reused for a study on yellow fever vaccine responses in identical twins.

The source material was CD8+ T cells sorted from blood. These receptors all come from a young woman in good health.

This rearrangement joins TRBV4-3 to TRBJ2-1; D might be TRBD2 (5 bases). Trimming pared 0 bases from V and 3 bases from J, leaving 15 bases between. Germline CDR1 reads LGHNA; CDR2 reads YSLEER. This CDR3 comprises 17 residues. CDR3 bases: TGCGCCAGCAGCCAAGATAGGAGTAGCGTCATCTACAATGAGCAGTTCTTC. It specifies CASSQDRSSVIYNEQFF.

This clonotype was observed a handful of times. CDR3 in amino acids: CASSLYGPNTGELFF. The CDR3 bases are TGTGCCAGCAGCTTATACGGTCCGAACACCGGGGAGCTGTTTTTT. This chain joins TRBV7-3 and TRBJ2-2; D remains ambiguous. This CDR3 contains 15 residues. Trimming took off 2 bases at V and 0 bases at J, with 7 bases between the two ends. Germline V gene lookup returns CDR1 SGHTA and CDR2 FQGTGA.

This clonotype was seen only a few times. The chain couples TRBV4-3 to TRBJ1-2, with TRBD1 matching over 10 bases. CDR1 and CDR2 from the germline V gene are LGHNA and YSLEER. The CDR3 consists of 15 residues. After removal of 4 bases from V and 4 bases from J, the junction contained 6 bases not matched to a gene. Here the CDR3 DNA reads TGCGCCAGCAGCCCAGGGACAGGGGCCGGCTATGGCTACACCTTC. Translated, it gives CASSPGTGAGYGYTF.

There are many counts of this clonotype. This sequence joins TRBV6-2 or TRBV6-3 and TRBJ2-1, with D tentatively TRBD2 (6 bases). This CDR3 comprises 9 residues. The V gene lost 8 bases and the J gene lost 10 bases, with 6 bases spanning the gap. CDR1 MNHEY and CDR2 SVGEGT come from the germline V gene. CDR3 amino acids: CASGGEQFF. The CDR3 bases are TGTGCCAGCGGGGGGGAGCAGTTCTTC.

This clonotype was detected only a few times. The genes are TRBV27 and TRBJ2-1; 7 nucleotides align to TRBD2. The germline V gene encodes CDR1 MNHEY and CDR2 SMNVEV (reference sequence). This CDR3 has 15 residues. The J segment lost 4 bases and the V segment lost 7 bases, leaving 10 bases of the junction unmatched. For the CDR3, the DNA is TGTGCCAGCACCCTTGGCGGGGGAGGGTACAATGAGCAGTTCTTC. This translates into CASTLGGGGYNEQFF.

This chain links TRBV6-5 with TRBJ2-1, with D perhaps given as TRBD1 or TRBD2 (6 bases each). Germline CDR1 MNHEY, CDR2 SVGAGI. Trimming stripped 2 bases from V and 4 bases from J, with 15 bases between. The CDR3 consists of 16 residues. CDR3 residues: CASSYGGPGVYNEQFF. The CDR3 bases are TGTGCCAGCAGTTACGGGGGGCCGGGGGTGTACAATGAGCAGTTCTTC.